This T cell receptor beta chain emerged from a study of T cell responses to AZD1222 COVID-19 vaccine (dated by TCRdb to the early 2020s). Study-level background: Because spike-specific TCR depth and breadth did not differ between the two schedules, AZD1222 recipients who got a second dose at roughly 4 weeks were pooled with those who got a second dose at roughly 12 weeks. A total of 230 to 250 trial participants underwent TCR sequencing, of whom about 200 received two doses of AZD1222 and approximately 25 received two doses of the MenACWY control vaccine. Trial participants were enrolled by age into subgroups of 18-55, 56-69 and 70-plus years, and around 140, 26 and 57 TCR-sequenced participants, respectively, were included in these subgroups. Broad study findings and their caveats: The 56-69-year group was small, and its depth increase did not reach significance, likely because of low power. Vaccine-associated CD4 TCRs spanned the whole spike protein, with dominant responses in regions 160-218 and 743-854. After two AZD1222 doses, spike-specific TCR breadth and depth were significantly higher than at day 0 and than in MenACWY recipients. Because no day 14 peak-response samples were available, repertoires were characterized only after the peak T cell response. Conclusions about previously exposed vaccinees are limited because only five to seven AZD1222 recipients were SARS-CoV-2 seropositive at baseline. Participants were mostly white British and included more females than males, and it was suggested by the authors that clonal diversity may have been underestimated. Reportedly, close to half of the unique spike-specific TCRs recognized epitopes lying outside the regions that are mutated in the B.1.351 and B.1.1.7 variants.

The CDR3 goes from the cysteine to the phenylalanine over 19 residues. Only CDR3 DNA remains: 57 bases, in frame from the first base. CDR1 is given as SNHLY and CDR2 as FYNNEI, both from the germline V gene. Relative to germline, V is 3 bases shorter and J is 3 bases shorter, with 23 bases between their ends. The meaning of the sample's time point label: baseline before first vaccination. The vaccinee samples were drawn from two UK trials, COV001 and COV002, one of which was a single-blind randomized controlled phase 2/3 trial testing AZD1222 (ChAdOx1 nCoV-19) in healthy adults. Trial participant PBMC samples were collected at day 0 and day 28 after the second dose for TCRbeta chain sequencing. The CDR3 regions of human TCRbeta chains were analyzed by immunosequencing. Under the source paper's analysis protocol: Repertoire TCRs were matched against a reference library of SARS-CoV-2-specific TCRs generated with the MIRA antigen-specificity platform. Breadth meant the fraction of unique TCRs that were SARS-CoV-2-associated, whereas depth meant the fraction of total T cells that were SARS-CoV-2-associated. Using the MIRA data, each spike-specific TCR was mapped to the spike region that the TCR reacts to and placed in a CD4 or CD8 class. Log10-transformed breadth and depth values were compared by one-way ANOVA with Sidak's multiple comparisons tests. The table comes from immuneACCESS by way of TCRdb, which keeps in-frame sequences with V and J called. Part of the clones is missing from these tables; in studies checked, under half for an unresolved V gene and the rest for unknown reasons. V and J calls and clone size follow that table, whereas D and trimming were derived from the DNA. Recorded for this sample are more than 95,000 clones; about 90% of them occurred a single time. Of the sample, around 8.7% is held by the ten largest clones.

A remark on this clone: The antigen this receptor binds is unknown. There are no base qualities to consult, and no much larger clone falls within one base.

The sample in question was peripheral blood, obtained on day 0 of AZD1222 vaccination. The clonotype originates from an adult in good health. This chain is built from TRBV2 and TRBJ2-2; perhaps TRBD2 is the D gene, with 7 bases matching. The bases read TGTGCCAGCAGTGACCCAGTGGTAGGGGGGGAGACGTACACCGGGGAGCTGTTTTTT. It is translated as CASSDPVVGGETYTGELFF.